This T cell receptor beta chain is drawn from a study of blood T cell repertoires in COVID-19. Study as a whole: Both acute and convalescent COVID-19 samples were obtained from the United States, Italy and Spain. PBMCs, B-cell-depleted T cells, or T cells were the source of the cDNA or gDNA that made up the material.

Trimming cost V 3 bases and J 4 bases, with 17 bases left between them. This CDR3 is 15 amino acids long. Germline V CDR1 and CDR2: SGDLS, YYNGEE. Per the study methods: How many nucleated cells were present was estimated from reference gene primer amplification. Some clones are missing from TCRdb's copy, which holds only in-frame ones; the method was immunoSEQ multiplex PCR. The D gene and trimming were derived from the DNA, and the V and J assignments and clone size from that table. Counted here are under 250,000 clones, about 83% occurring once; the ten biggest clones make up 2% to 3%. The clonotype was recovered from a woman between 40 and 55 years old with active or convalescent COVID-19. The sample consisted of peripheral blood. This rearrangement joins TRBV9 to TRBJ2-7; maybe TRBD2 (6 bases). The CDR3 DNA follows: TGTGCCAGCAGCGCACGACTAGATCCCCAATACGAGCAGTACTTC. As protein: CASSARLDPQYEQYF.